What follows describes a single TCR beta chain. Antigen specificity is unknown. The data were obtained in a study of shared clonotypes between healthy human individuals. Several immunoSEQ plates received, in even portions, the genomic DNA of each subset. The data were produced by immunoSEQ multiplex PCR, yet TCRdb's version contains in-frame clones alone and is incomplete. In the table there are over a million clones, approximately 78% of which are singletons. Within Nashville, Tennessee resided all donors, each a Caucasian adult. V lost 5 bases, J lost 7 bases, and 11 bases lay in between. The CDR3 spans 12 residues. Germline V gene sequence: CDR1 SGHTA, CDR2 FQGNSA. Whole-study findings and limits: Memory subsets generally showed lower estimated richness than naive subsets. Lower generation probabilities were found for non-shared clonotypes than for those shared by all four donors.

Sequencing was carried out using memory CD4+ T cells from PBMCs. Subset in this sample: CD45RA-negative fraction. The receptor was isolated from a young man in good health. Some clones in this sample may be carry-over from other donors' samples. The rearrangement links TRBV7-2 to TRBJ1-2; D remains ambiguous. CDR3 in DNA: TGTGCCAGCAGCCCCAGTGGAGGTGGCTACACCTTC. Amino acids: CASSPSGGGYTF. The whole variable domain, filled in from reference TRBV7-2 and TRBJ1-2, reads GAGVSQSPSNKVTEKGKDVELRCDPISGHTALYWYRQSLGQGLEFLIYFQGNSAPDKSGLPSDRFSAERTGGSVSTLTIQRTQQEDSAVYLCASSPSGGGYTFGSGTRLTVV.